The 13 T cell receptor beta chains below come from one sample, sequenced in a study of blood T cell repertoires in COVID-19. Repertoires were generated with immunoSEQ multiplex PCR, while TCRdb's copy carries only in-frame clones and drops some. The sample lists tens of thousands of clones, 75% to 85% seen once, with roughly 32% in the top ten. Sequenced input: peripheral blood. These receptors all stem from a woman of 80 years or more with acute or convalescent COVID-19.

This clone appeared a single time. An end of the junction differs from the germline gene, which may be a read error. The genes are TRBV2 and TRBJ2-7, with 7 nucleotides matching TRBD2. The germline CDR1 and CDR2 sequences are SNHLY and FYNNEI. The CDR3 length is 14 residues. The DNA for the CDR3 is TGTGCCAGCAGCGAAGGGAGGGAGAGCTACGAGCAGTACTTC. It yields the protein CASSEGRESYEQYF.

The genes are TRBV18 and TRBJ1-5, with D uncertain. V was clipped by 4 bases and J by 4 bases, with 11 bases between them. Germline CDR1 and CDR2: KGHSH and LQKENI. The CDR3 covers 14 residues. The DNA of the CDR3 is TGTGCCAGCTCACGGGCAGTAACTAATCAGCCCCAGCATTTT. This gives the protein CASSRAVTNQPQHF.

The chain couples TRBV7-2 to TRBJ2-3; 11 nucleotides align to TRBD2. CDR3 length equals 17 residues. CDR1 and CDR2 (germline): SGHTA, FQGNSA. V trimming: 1 base; J trimming: 0 bases; junction bases outside the gene matches: 3. This CDR3 reads CASSLETSGTSTDTQYF. In DNA, the CDR3 is TGTGCCAGCAGCTTAGAGACTAGCGGGACTAGCACAGATACGCAGTATTTT.

This chain links TRBV27 with TRBJ1-1; no definite D call. This CDR3 is built from 12 residues. V was trimmed by 9 bases and J by 6 bases, leaving 14 bases between them. In germline, CDR1 is MNHEY, CDR2 SMNVEV (reference sequence). CDR3 sequence (DNA): TGTGCCAGTTGGATCCCAGGCTCTGAAGCTTTCTTT. Translation: CASWIPGSEAFF.

The J gene is TRBJ1-3, the V gene TRBV19; 9 bases fit TRBD1. Looked up from germline, CDR1 is LNHDA and CDR2 is SQIVND (reference sequence). Trimming cost V 7 bases and J 4 bases; bases outside gene matches: 11. The CDR3 length is 16 residues. CDR3 coding DNA: TGTGCCAGTACCATACAAAACAGGGGGCTAGGAAACACCATATATTTT. This gives the protein CASTIQNRGLGNTIYF.

The genes are TRBV24-1 and TRBJ2-5; 11 bases align to TRBD2. Germline CDR1 and CDR2: KGHDR and SFDVKD. Trimming at V came to 6 bases and at J to 3 bases, leaving 5 bases not matched to a gene. The CDR3 runs to 15 residues. The CDR3 is CATSKILAGEETQYF. The CDR3 DNA follows: TGTGCCACCAGTAAAATACTAGCGGGAGAAGAGACCCAGTACTTC.

The V call is TRBV28, the J call TRBJ1-2, with 8 positions matching TRBD1. Germline lookup yields CDR1 MDHEN and CDR2 SYDVKM. The V and J ends lost 4 bases and 8 bases, in that order; junction bases with no gene match: 6. The CDR3 covers 13 residues. The CDR3 loop is CASSSTGVRGYTF. In DNA, the CDR3 is TGTGCCAGCAGTTCGACAGGGGTGAGGGGCTACACCTTC.

V is TRBV24-1 and J is TRBJ2-5; 9 nucleotides agree with TRBD1. Germline V lookup: CDR1 KGHDR, CDR2 SFDVKD. The CDR3 has 13 amino acids. V dropped 12 bases and J dropped 4; count of bases not matched to a gene: 8. Written as DNA, the CDR3 is TGTGCCGTGGGACAGGGACTCGGAGAGACCCAGTACTTC. Its protein product is CAVGQGLGETQYF.

This chain uses TRBV5-6 with TRBJ2-3, with D possibly being TRBD2 (7 bases). Germline V gene sequence: CDR1 SGHDT, CDR2 YYEEEE. This CDR3 has 17 amino acids. V was clipped by 4 bases and J by 3 bases, with 21 bases between them. This chain's CDR3 is CASSVRGAGVKTDTQYF. CDR3 bases: TGTGCCAGCAGCGTAAGGGGGGCGGGAGTTAAAACAGATACGCAGTATTTT.

This clone has only a few counts. The V call is TRBV3-1 (or the pseudogene TRBV3-2), the J call TRBJ2-7; TRBD2 is a possible D gene (5 bases). This CDR3 has 13 amino acids. The germline gives CDR1 LGHDT, CDR2 YNNKEL (reference sequence). V lost 3 bases and J 5 bases, leaving 11 bases between the germline ends. CDR3 nucleotide sequence: TGTGCCAGCAGCCAGGCCGGGCGGGACGAGCAGTACTTC. It codes for CASSQAGRDEQYF.

This clone was observed a few times. The chain uses TRBV18 and TRBJ2-5, with 7 bases aligning to TRBD2. This CDR3 has 15 amino acids. The germline CDR1 and CDR2 sequences are KGHSH and LQKENI. Germline trimming cut 2 bases from V and 5 bases from J; bases unmatched to any gene: 8. CDR3 nucleotides: TGTGCCAGCTCACCAGATCCTAGCGGAGGTGAGACCCAGTACTTC. Encoded protein: CASSPDPSGGETQYF.

V and J are TRBV10-3 and TRBJ1-5, with TRBD1 as a possible D gene (6 bases). The CDR3 is made up of 14 amino acids. The V end lost 4 bases, the J end lost 3 bases, and 10 bases lay between the germline ends. Per germline, CDR1 ENHRY and CDR2 SYGVKD. The CDR3 spells CAISVTGINQPQHF. The CDR3 DNA is TGTGCCATCAGTGTAACAGGGATCAATCAGCCCCAGCATTTT.

V usage is TRBV6-5 and J usage is TRBJ2-1, with 7 bases that match TRBD1. In germline, CDR1 is MNHEY, CDR2 SVGAGI. V lost 7 bases and J lost 8; bases outside the gene matches: 14. This CDR3 has 15 amino acids. CDR3: CASTSGDRPWDEQFF. In DNA form, the CDR3 reads TGTGCCAGCACCTCAGGGGACAGACCCTGGGATGAGCAGTTCTTC.